The clone carrying this TCR beta chain was detected ten times or more. TCRdb used MiXCR to reprocess the 5' RACE reads, holding one entry per CDR3 protein. The sample has roughly 140,000 distinct CDR3 sequences, roughly 8% seen once; the top ten hold under 0.85%. This record belongs to a study of T cells after yellow fever vaccination. The TCR was taken from a man younger than 40 who received the YFV17D yellow fever vaccine. This sample comprised CD4+ T cells sorted from PBMCs, obtained 5 days after the yellow fever booster vaccination.

CDR3 nucleotides: TGCAGTGTTCAGGGAGCGAATGAGCAGTTCTTC. Encoded protein: CSVQGANEQFF. The chain employs TRBV20-1 and TRBJ2-1; D possibly matches TRBD1 or TRBD2 (5 bases each). Per germline, CDR1 DFQATT and CDR2 SNEGSKA (reference sequence). V lost 7 bases and J lost 7, with 11 bases in between. The CDR3 is 11 residues long.